This note documents a single T cell receptor (beta chain) sequence. Its antigen remains unidentified. Trimming cost V 3 bases and J 3 bases, with 9 bases left between them. Germline-derived CDR1 and CDR2 are LNHNV and YYDKDF (reference sequence). The CDR3 runs to 14 residues. These data originate in a study of T cell repertoires in cytomegalovirus infection. About the study: Selected CMV epitopes included recently identified HLA-C-restricted ones as well as well-studied HLA-B-restricted ones. Public TCR beta signatures indicated both CMV infection and matching HLA type. Broader study findings: The ex vivo response was dominated by HLA-C-restricted CMV-specific TCR beta clonotypes.

Using its own MiXCR run on the reads, TCRdb lists one record per CDR3 protein. The data show approximately 1,000,000 distinct CDR3 sequences, with 25% to 40% seen just once and under 15% held by the top ten. This sequence was found in a human donor in good health (CMV status not recorded). Some clones in this sample may be carry-over from other donors' samples. V usage is TRBV15 and J usage is TRBJ1-5, with no clear D. The material was cultured CD8+ T cells from PBMCs, obtained from culture after CMV antigen stimulation. This chain's CDR3 is CATSSGRFNQPQHF. The CDR3 bases are TGTGCCACCAGCAGTGGCCGCTTCAATCAGCCCCAGCATTTT.